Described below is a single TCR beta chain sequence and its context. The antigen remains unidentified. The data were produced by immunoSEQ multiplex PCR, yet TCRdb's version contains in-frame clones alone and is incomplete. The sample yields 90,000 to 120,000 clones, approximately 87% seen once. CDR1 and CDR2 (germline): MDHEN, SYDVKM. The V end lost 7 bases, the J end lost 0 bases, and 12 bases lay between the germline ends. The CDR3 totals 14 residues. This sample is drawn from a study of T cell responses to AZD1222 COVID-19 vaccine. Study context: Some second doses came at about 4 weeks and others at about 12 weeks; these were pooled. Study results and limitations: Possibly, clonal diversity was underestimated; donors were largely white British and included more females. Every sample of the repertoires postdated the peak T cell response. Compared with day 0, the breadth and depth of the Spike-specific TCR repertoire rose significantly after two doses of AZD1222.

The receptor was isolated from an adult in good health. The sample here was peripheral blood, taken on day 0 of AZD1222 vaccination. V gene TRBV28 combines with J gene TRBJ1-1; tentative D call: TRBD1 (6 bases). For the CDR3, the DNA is TGTGCCAGCACCTTAGGGGGTATGAACACTGAAGCTTTCTTT. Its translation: CASTLGGMNTEAFF. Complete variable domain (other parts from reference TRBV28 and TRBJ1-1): DVKVTQSSRYLVKRTGEKVFLECVQDMDHENMFWYRQDPGLGLRLIYFSYDVKMKEKGDIPEGYSVSREKKERFSLILESASTNQTSMYLCASTLGGMNTEAFFGQGTRLTVV.